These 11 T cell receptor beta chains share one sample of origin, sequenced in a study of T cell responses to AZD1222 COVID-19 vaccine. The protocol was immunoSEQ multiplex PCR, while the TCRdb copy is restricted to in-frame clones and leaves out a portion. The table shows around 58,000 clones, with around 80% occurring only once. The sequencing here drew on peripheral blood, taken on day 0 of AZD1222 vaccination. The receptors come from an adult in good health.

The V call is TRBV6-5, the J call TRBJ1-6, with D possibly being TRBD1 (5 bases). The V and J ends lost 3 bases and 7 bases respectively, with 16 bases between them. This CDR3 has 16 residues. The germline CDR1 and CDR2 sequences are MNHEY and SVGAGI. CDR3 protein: CASSYEIPGPNSPLHF. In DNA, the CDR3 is TGTGCCAGCAGTTATGAAATTCCGGGGCCAAATTCACCCCTCCACTTT.

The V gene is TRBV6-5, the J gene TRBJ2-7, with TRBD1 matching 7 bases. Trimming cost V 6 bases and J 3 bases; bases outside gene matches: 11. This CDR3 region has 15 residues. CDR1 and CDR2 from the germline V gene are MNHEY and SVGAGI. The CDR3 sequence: CASRKGQSLDYEQYF. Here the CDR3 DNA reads TGTGCCAGCAGGAAGGGACAGTCTTTGGACTACGAGCAGTACTTC.

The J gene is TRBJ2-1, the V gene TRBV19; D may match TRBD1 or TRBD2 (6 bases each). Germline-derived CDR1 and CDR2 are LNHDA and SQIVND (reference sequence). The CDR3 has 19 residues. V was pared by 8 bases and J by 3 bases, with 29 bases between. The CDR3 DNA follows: TGTGCCAGTTTACCCCCCGGGAGAGGGGGAGTGAGGGGCTACAATGAGCAGTTCTTC. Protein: CASLPPGRGGVRGYNEQFF.

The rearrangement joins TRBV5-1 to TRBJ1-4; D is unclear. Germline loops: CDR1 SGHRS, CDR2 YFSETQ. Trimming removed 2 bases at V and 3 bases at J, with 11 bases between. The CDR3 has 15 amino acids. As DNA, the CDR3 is TGCGCCAGCAGCTTTACGGCCGCCGCTAATGAAAAACTGTTTTTT. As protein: CASSFTAAANEKLFF.

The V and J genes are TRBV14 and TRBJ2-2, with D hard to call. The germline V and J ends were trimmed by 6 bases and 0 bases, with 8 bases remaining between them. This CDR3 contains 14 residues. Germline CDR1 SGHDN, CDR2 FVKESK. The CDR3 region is CASRKDTNTGELFF. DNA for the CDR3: TGTGCCAGCAGGAAAGATACGAACACCGGGGAGCTGTTTTTT.

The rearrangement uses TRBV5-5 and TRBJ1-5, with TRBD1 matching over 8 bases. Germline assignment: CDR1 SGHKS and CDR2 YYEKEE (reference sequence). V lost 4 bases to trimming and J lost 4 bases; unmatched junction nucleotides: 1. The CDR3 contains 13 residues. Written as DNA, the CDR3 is TGTGCCAGCAGCAGGACAGGGAATCAGCCCCAGCATTTT. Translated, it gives CASSRTGNQPQHF.

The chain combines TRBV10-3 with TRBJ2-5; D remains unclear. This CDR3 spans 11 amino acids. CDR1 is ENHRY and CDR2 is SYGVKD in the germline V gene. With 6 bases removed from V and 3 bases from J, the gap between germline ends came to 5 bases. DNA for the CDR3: TGTGCCATCAGCCAAAAAGAGACCCAGTACTTC. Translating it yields CAISQKETQYF.

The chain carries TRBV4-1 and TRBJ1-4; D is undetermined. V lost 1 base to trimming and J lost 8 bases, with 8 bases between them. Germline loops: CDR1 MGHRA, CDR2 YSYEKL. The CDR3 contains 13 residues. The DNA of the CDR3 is TGCGCCAGCAGCCAAGGATTTCGCGAAAAACTGTTTTTT. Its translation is CASSQGFREKLFF.

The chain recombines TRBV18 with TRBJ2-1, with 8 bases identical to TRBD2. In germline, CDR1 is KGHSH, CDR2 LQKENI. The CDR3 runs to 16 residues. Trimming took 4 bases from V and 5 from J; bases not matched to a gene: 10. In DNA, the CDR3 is TGTGCCAGCTCACTGGCTATTGCGGGAGGAAACAATGAGCAGTTCTTC. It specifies CASSLAIAGGNNEQFF.

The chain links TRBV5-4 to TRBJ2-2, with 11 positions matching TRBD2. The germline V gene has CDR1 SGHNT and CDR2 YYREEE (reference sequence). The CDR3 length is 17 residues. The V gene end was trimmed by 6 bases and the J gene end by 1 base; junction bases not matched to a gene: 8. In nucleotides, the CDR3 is TGTGCCAGCACTCTGAGAGGACTAGCGGGGAACACCGGGGAGCTGTTTTTT. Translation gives CASTLRGLAGNTGELFF.

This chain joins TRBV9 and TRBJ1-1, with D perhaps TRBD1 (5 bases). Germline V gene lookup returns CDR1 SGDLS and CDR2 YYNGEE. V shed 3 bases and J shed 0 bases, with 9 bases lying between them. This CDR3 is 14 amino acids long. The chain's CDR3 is CASSAGLLNTEAFF. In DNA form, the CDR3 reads TGTGCCAGCAGCGCGGGACTGTTGAACACTGAAGCTTTCTTT.